This TCR beta chain was found in a study of CD8 T cells in ankylosing spondylitis. General observations from the study: In ankylosing spondylitis patients, matched synovial fluid reportedly showed significant enrichment of disease-linked clones. A TCR beta motif of roughly 8 highly homologous variants appeared characteristic of ankylosing spondylitis blood.

TCRdb passed the 5' RACE reads through MiXCR, listing each CDR3 protein once. The sample contains some 200,000 distinct CDR3 sequences, around 13% of which appear only once. CDR3 length: 14 residues. The V and J ends lost 2 bases and 4 bases respectively, with 11 bases between them. Germline loops: CDR1 MNHNS, CDR2 SASEGT. As for this clonotype: The target antigen is unknown.

This clonotype originated in a male donor with ankylosing spondylitis or in good health (not recorded which). This chain joins TRBV6-1 and TRBJ1-1, with D possibly TRBD1 on 5 matching bases. The sequenced sample consisted of blood, either unsorted or a sorted T cell fraction (not recorded which). The DNA for the CDR3 is TGTGCCAGCAGTGAATGGGGGTTCGTCACTGAAGCTTTCTTT. The encoded protein is CASSEWGFVTEAFF.